What follows are 21 T cell receptor beta chains derived from one specimen sequenced in a study of T cells after yellow fever vaccination. TCRdb processed the 5' RACE reads anew with MiXCR; each CDR3 protein has one entry. Seen here are approximately 160,000 distinct CDR3 sequences, approximately 6% observed once, and the top ten hold roughly 3%. Sequenced here: CD4+ T cells sorted from PBMCs, sampled on the day of the first yellow fever vaccination. All receptors derive from a man younger than 30 who received the YFV17D yellow fever vaccine.

In this sample, this clonotype turned up many times. V gene TRBV20-1 combines with J gene TRBJ1-2; 10 nucleotides match TRBD1. The CDR3 covers 14 residues. Germline-derived CDR1 and CDR2 are DFQATT and SNEGSKA (reference sequence). V lost 8 bases to trimming and J lost 6 bases; unmatched junction nucleotides: 12. CDR3 in amino acids: CSPGLPTGGNGYTF. The CDR3 nucleotides read TGCAGTCCGGGGCTACCGACAGGGGGCAATGGCTACACCTTC.

This clonotype was found many times. The chain employs TRBV14 and TRBJ2-5; the D gene is possibly TRBD2 (5 bases). Trimming pared 3 bases from V and 4 bases from J, leaving 15 bases between. The CDR3 has 15 residues. Germline CDR1 reads SGHDN; CDR2 reads FVKESK. CDR3 region: CASSQQPGGGETQYF. The CDR3 region has the DNA TGTGCCAGCAGCCAGCAACCAGGAGGCGGAGAGACCCAGTACTTC.

This clonotype was detected many times. The chain has TRBV6-2 or TRBV6-3 and TRBJ2-5; TRBD1 matches 8 bases. Germline V gives CDR1 MNHEY, CDR2 SVGEGT. J was trimmed by 5 bases and V by 6 bases; bases with no gene match: 17. The CDR3 loop spans 17 amino acids. CDR3 sequence (DNA): TGTGCCAGCAGCCCGCCTTTTTTCAGGGGGCTCTTGGAGACCCAGTACTTC. It specifies CASSPPFFRGLLETQYF.

The chain couples TRBV12-3 or TRBV12-4 to TRBJ1-1, with 8 bases identical to TRBD1. J lost 0 bases, V lost 6 bases, and 0 bases had no gene match. This CDR3 has 13 residues. The DNA of the CDR3 is TGTGCCAGCAGGGGACAGGTGAACACTGAAGCTTTCTTT. This codes for CASRGQVNTEAFF.

By sample fraction, this clonotype is medium-sized. This chain uses TRBV5-1 with TRBJ2-3, with 9 bases matching TRBD1. The CDR3 loop spans 15 amino acids. Germline V gene lookup returns CDR1 SGHRS and CDR2 YFSETQ. J gave up 3 bases and V 1 base, and 3 bases lay outside the gene matches. Here the CDR3 DNA reads TGCGCCAGCAGCTTGATGGACAGGGGAACAGATACGCAGTATTTT. This sequence encodes CASSLMDRGTDTQYF.

At least ten counts were recorded for this clonotype. V gene TRBV5-1 combines with J gene TRBJ2-7, with D tentatively TRBD1 or TRBD2 (6 bases each). The V gene's germline CDR1 is SGHRS and CDR2 YFSETQ. Between the trimmed V and J ends, which lost 3 bases and 5 bases, there was a span of 12 bases. This CDR3 has 13 amino acids. For the CDR3, the DNA is TGCGCCAGCAGCTCCTGGGGGGCCCACGAGCAGTACTTC. Its protein is CASSSWGAHEQYF.

This clonotype came up many times. The chain uses TRBV6-5 and TRBJ1-5, with a possible D match to TRBD1 (5 bases). Germline loops: CDR1 MNHEY, CDR2 SVGAGI. The CDR3 runs 14 residues. Trimming stripped 4 bases from V and 7 bases from J, with 14 bases between. Here the CDR3 DNA reads TGTGCCAGCAGTTGGCGGGGGACGGGGCAGCCCCAGCATTTT. This sequence encodes CASSWRGTGQPQHF.

The table lists this clonotype with many counts. This rearrangement joins TRBV4-2 to TRBJ1-5, with 10 bases identical to TRBD1. The trim removed 6 bases at V and 1 base at J, leaving 3 bases unmatched. This CDR3 region has 15 residues. Germline assignment: CDR1 LGHNA and CDR2 YNFKEQ. The CDR3 spells CASRLGQGSNQPQHF. In DNA form, the CDR3 reads TGTGCCAGCAGGTTGGGACAGGGGAGCAATCAGCCCCAGCATTTT.

The J gene is TRBJ1-6, the V gene TRBV4-3, with unresolved D. Trimming shortened V by 4 bases and J by 12 bases, and 10 bases separated the two germline ends. The CDR3 runs to 12 residues. CDR1 and CDR2 from the germline V gene are LGHNA and YSLEER. For the CDR3, the DNA is TGCGCCAGCAGCCGATACGGTGGACCCCTCCACTTT. Translated, it gives CASSRYGGPLHF.

This clonotype has ten or more counts. V gene TRBV28 combines with J gene TRBJ2-7; D is uncertain. The CDR3 has 13 amino acids. Trimming cost V 3 bases and J 5 bases, with 11 bases left between them. The germline gives CDR1 MDHEN, CDR2 SYDVKM. CDR3 sequence: CASSLSGTNEQYF. CDR3 DNA sequence: TGTGCCAGCAGTTTGTCGGGCACCAACGAGCAGTACTTC.

With respect to this clonotype: Sequence at one end of the junction differs from germline and may be a read error. The rearrangement links TRBV11-1 to TRBJ1-6, with 7 bases lining up with TRBD1. The germline gives CDR1 SGHAT, CDR2 FQDESV (reference sequence). This CDR3 has 18 residues. CDR3 in DNA: TGTGCCAGCAGCCTAGCGTGGACAGGAGATCCCTATAATTCACCCCTCCACTTT. Protein: CASSLAWTGDPYNSPLHF.

The sample holds a few counts of this clonotype. The rearrangement joins TRBV4-2 to TRBJ2-3, with TRBD1 matching over 8 bases. The J segment lost 7 bases and the V segment lost 0 bases, leaving 12 bases of the junction unmatched. CDR1 is LGHNA, CDR2 YNFKEQ, per germline. CDR3 length equals 17 residues. CDR3 sequence: CASSQDPPGQGSNTQYF. In nucleotides, the CDR3 is TGTGCCAGCAGCCAAGATCCCCCTGGACAGGGATCTAATACGCAGTATTTT.

The CDR3 nucleotides read TGTGCCAGCAGCTTAGCCACAGGGGGTGAAAAACTGTTTTTT. It is translated as CASSLATGGEKLFF. The chain carries TRBV11-2 and TRBJ1-4, with 8 positions matching TRBD1. CDR3 length: 14 amino acids. Losses at the gene ends were 1 base for V and 7 bases for J; bases not matched to a gene: 2. The V gene's germline CDR1 is SGHAT and CDR2 FQNNGV. Filled out from reference TRBV11-2 and TRBJ1-4, the complete variable domain reads EAGVAQSPRYKIIEKRQSVAFWCNPISGHATLYWYQQILGQGPKLLIQFQNNGVVDDSQLPKDRFSAERLKGVDSTLKIQPAKLEDSAVYLCASSLATGGEKLFFGSGTQLSVL.

V and J are TRBV20-1 and TRBJ2-2; D is uncertain. In germline, CDR1 is DFQATT, CDR2 SNEGSKA (reference sequence). The V end was cut by 7 bases, the J end by 4 bases, with 19 bases between. The CDR3 consists of 15 residues. Here the CDR3 reads CSVQVQAAGTGELFF. The CDR3 coding sequence is TGCAGTGTTCAGGTCCAGGCCGCTGGCACCGGGGAGCTGTTTTTT.

To note about this clonotype: A much larger clone sits a single nucleotide away, making a read error possible. The chain uses TRBV28 and TRBJ2-5; TRBD1 matches 7 bases. Germline CDR1 is MDHEN and CDR2 is SYDVKM. The CDR3 covers 14 residues. The CDR3 loop is CASSPGGPEENQYF. As DNA, the CDR3 is TGTGCCAGCAGTCCAGGGGGTCCAGAAGAGAACCAGTACTTC.

In its sample, this clonotype was seen a few times. The V and J genes are TRBV6-2 or TRBV6-3 and TRBJ1-2; no firm D call. The ends were cut back, 7 bases at V and 4 bases at J, with 10 bases in the middle. This CDR3 region has 12 residues. CDR1 is MNHEY, CDR2 SVGEGT, per germline. CDR3 DNA: TGTGCCAGCAACACACACGGCTATGGCTACACCTTC. Translated: CASNTHGYGYTF.

This clonotype came up many times. The V and J genes are TRBV19 and TRBJ2-1, with a possible D match to TRBD2 (6 bases). This CDR3 is 16 amino acids long. Trimming cost V 4 bases and J 2 bases, with 15 bases left between them. The V gene's germline CDR1 is LNHDA and CDR2 SQIVND (reference sequence). The CDR3 protein is CASSRISGAAYNEQFF. In DNA form, the CDR3 reads TGTGCCAGTAGTAGGATTAGCGGTGCCGCCTACAATGAGCAGTTCTTC.

This clonotype was picked up many times. J is TRBJ2-4 and V is TRBV5-5; D is undetermined. Trimming left V 0 bases short and J 0 bases short, with 4 bases between. Germline loops: CDR1 SGHKS, CDR2 YYEKEE (reference sequence). The CDR3 length is 14 residues. The DNA for the CDR3 is TGTGCCAGCAGCTTGGGTGTAGCCAAAAACATTCAGTACTTC. It encodes CASSLGVAKNIQYF.

This clonotype was recorded many times. CDR3 protein: CASSWDGDTQYF. The CDR3 region has the DNA TGTGCCAGCAGTTGGGACGGCGATACGCAGTATTTT. The chain carries TRBV6-5 and TRBJ2-3; D is tentatively TRBD1 or TRBD2 (5 bases each). V lost 4 bases to trimming and J lost 6 bases, with 8 bases between them. The CDR3 spans 12 residues. Looked up from germline, CDR1 is MNHEY and CDR2 is SVGAGI.

This clonotype has a handful of counts. This sequence joins TRBV20-1 and TRBJ1-1; 7 bases agree with TRBD1. J was trimmed by 1 base and V by 8 bases; bases with no gene match: 10. The CDR3 consists of 14 residues. Germline V CDR1 and CDR2: DFQATT, SNEGSKA (reference sequence). The CDR3 DNA reads TGCAGTCCCAACCGAGGGGGCTCGAACACTGAAGCTTTCTTT. It codes for CSPNRGGSNTEAFF.

V is TRBV20-1 and J is TRBJ1-1, with D perhaps TRBD1 (6 bases). Germline V gene sequence: CDR1 DFQATT, CDR2 SNEGSKA (reference sequence). The V gene lost 4 bases and the J gene lost 5 bases, with 11 bases spanning the gap. The CDR3 is 12 residues long. CDR3 bases: TGCAGTGCTACCGTTCAGGGGACTGAAGCTTTCTTT. Translation gives CSATVQGTEAFF.